This TCR beta chain was obtained from a study of T cell responses to AZD1222 COVID-19 vaccine. Study results and limitations: Unmutated variant regions reportedly attract nearly half of all spike-specific TCRs. Increased Spike-specific TCR breadth and depth were observed after two AZD1222 doses.

Repertoires were generated with immunoSEQ multiplex PCR, while TCRdb's copy carries only in-frame clones and drops some. The table lists around 180,000 clones, roughly 88% of them singletons. The germline V gene has CDR1 SGHVS and CDR2 FQNEAQ. With V trimmed by 7 bases and J by 0 bases, 11 bases remained unmatched. The CDR3 has 16 amino acids. For this clone: The target antigen is unknown.

The sequencing here drew on peripheral blood, taken on day 0 of AZD1222 vaccination. The gene calls are TRBV7-8 and TRBJ1-1, with 7 bases that match TRBD1. The sequence derives from an adult in good health. CDR3 bases: TGTGCCAGCACCGGGACAGATGCTCCAATGAACACTGAAGCTTTCTTT. This sequence encodes CASTGTDAPMNTEAFF. The whole variable domain, filled in from reference TRBV7-8 and TRBJ1-1, reads GAGVSQSPRYKVAKRGQDVALRCDPISGHVSLFWYQQALGQGPEFLTYFQNEAQLDKSGLPSDRFFAERPEGSVSTLKIQRTQQEDSAVYLCASTGTDAPMNTEAFFGQGTRLTVV.